The 27 T cell receptor beta chains presented below share a single source sample, sequenced in a study of human T cells and chemical hapten exposure. The time point was: healthy volunteer bleed at 2 weeks. The total RNA was obtained from whole blood that was not fractionated. MiXCR was run by TCRdb on the RACE reads, yielding one entry per CDR3 protein. Of over 85,000 distinct CDR3 sequences in the sample, about 10% were seen once. Sequences were obtained from whole blood. These receptor sequences come from a female donor in good health. Some clones in this sample may be carry-over from other donors' samples.

The genes are TRBV29-1 and TRBJ1-1; D is unresolved. The CDR3 is 13 amino acids. V was pared by 5 bases and J by 0 bases, with 10 bases between. From germline, CDR1 is SQVTM and CDR2 ANQGSEA. The CDR3 bases are TGCAGCGTTCGGGCAGATATGAACACTGAAGCTTTCTTT. Its protein product is CSVRADMNTEAFF.

V is TRBV29-1 and J is TRBJ2-1; a weak D match, TRBD1 (5 bases). Germline values: CDR1 SQVTM, CDR2 ANQGSEA. V was pared by 7 bases and J by 5 bases, with 12 bases between. This CDR3 contains 12 residues. CDR3 DNA sequence: TGCAGCGCCGAACCGACAGACAATGAGCAGTTCTTC. Its translation is CSAEPTDNEQFF.

The rearrangement uses TRBV7-2 and TRBJ2-2; 12 bases are shared with TRBD2. The CDR3 has 15 residues. In germline, CDR1 is SGHTA, CDR2 FQGNSA. V lost 6 bases and J lost 6; bases outside the gene matches: 5. The CDR3 DNA reads as TGTGCCAGCAGGCCGGGACTAGCGGGTTCCGGGGAGCTGTTTTTT. Encoded protein: CASRPGLAGSGELFF. Full variable domain (remainder filled in from reference TRBV7-2 and TRBJ2-2): GAGVSQSPSNKVTEKGKDVELRCDPISGHTALYWYRQSLGQGLEFLIYFQGNSAPDKSGLPSDRFSAERTGGSVSTLTIQRTQQEDSAVYLCASRPGLAGSGELFFGEGSRLTVL.

This clonotype was counted between two and nine times. The chain couples TRBV6-2 or TRBV6-3 to TRBJ2-7, with 8 bases matching TRBD1. V shed 5 bases, J shed 2 bases, and the junction held 8 bases outside the gene matches. CDR1 MNHEY and CDR2 SVGEGT come from the germline V gene. This CDR3 has 15 residues. The chain's CDR3 is CASSPFDRGTYEQYF. The CDR3 region has the DNA TGTGCCAGCAGTCCCTTCGACAGGGGTACCTACGAGCAGTACTTC.

This clonotype occurred a few times. This chain links TRBV24-1 with TRBJ1-5; D is perhaps TRBD1 (5 bases). CDR3 length: 14 amino acids. Trimming left V 1 base short and J 5 bases short, with 8 bases between. In germline, CDR1 is KGHDR, CDR2 SFDVKD. For the CDR3, the DNA is TGTGCCACCAGTGATTTACGGGGGGATCAGCCCCAGCATTTT. This sequence encodes CATSDLRGDQPQHF.

The genes are TRBV15 and TRBJ1-2, with a possible D match to TRBD1 (5 bases). V was pared by 1 base and J by 4 bases, with 10 bases between. The CDR3 covers 14 residues. Germline V gene lookup returns CDR1 LNHNV and CDR2 YYDKDF (reference sequence). The CDR3 protein is CATSRGEGSYGYTF. CDR3 sequence (DNA): TGTGCCACCAGCAGAGGGGAGGGGTCCTATGGCTACACCTTC.

This sequence joins TRBV7-9 and TRBJ1-2, with 9 bases lining up with TRBD1. The CDR3 covers 14 residues. The germline V gene encodes CDR1 SEHNR and CDR2 FQNEAQ (reference sequence). V lost 2 bases, J lost 6 bases, and 4 bases stayed unmatched. As DNA, the CDR3 is TGTGCCAGCAGCTTATTGACAGGGGGGCATGGCTACACCTTC. Protein: CASSLLTGGHGYTF.

At least ten counts were recorded for this clonotype. The chain combines TRBV29-1 with TRBJ1-4, with 7 bases identical to TRBD1. The germline CDR1 and CDR2 sequences are SQVTM and ANQGSEA. Germline trimming cut 7 bases from V and 0 bases from J; bases unmatched to any gene: 2. This CDR3 region has 13 residues. The CDR3 protein is CSATGATNEKLFF. The CDR3 DNA is TGCAGCGCCACAGGGGCAACTAATGAAAAACTGTTTTTT.

The CDR3 DNA follows: TGTGCCACCTTACGGGGCTGCTACGAGCAGTACTTC. Translating it yields CATLRGCYEQYF. The V and J genes are TRBV24-1 and TRBJ2-7; D may be TRBD1 or TRBD2 (5 bases each). Trimming removed 9 bases at V and 3 bases at J, with 11 bases between. Looked up from germline, CDR1 is KGHDR and CDR2 is SFDVKD. This CDR3 contains 12 residues.

This clonotype was observed a few times. The rearrangement links TRBV6-2 or TRBV6-3 to TRBJ2-1, with TRBD1 as a possible D gene (6 bases). With 2 bases removed from V and 5 bases from J, the gap between germline ends came to 13 bases. This CDR3 has 15 residues. The germline V gene encodes CDR1 MNHEY and CDR2 SVGEGT. The CDR3 DNA is TGTGCCAGCAGTTACATGCAGGGGCCGAACAATGAGCAGTTCTTC. Encoded protein: CASSYMQGPNNEQFF.

This clonotype was recorded at least ten times. The CDR3 region has the DNA TGTGCCAGCAGCTTAGTCCCCCCGTCCTTGAACACTGAAGCTTTCTTT. Its protein product is CASSLVPPSLNTEAFF. The V gene is TRBV7-2, the J gene TRBJ1-1; D not certain. The V gene lost 1 base and the J gene lost 0 bases, with 12 bases spanning the gap. There are 16 residues in the CDR3. The germline gives CDR1 SGHTA, CDR2 FQGNSA.

The chain is built from TRBV19 and TRBJ2-7, with 14 bases fitting TRBD2. V lost 5 bases and J lost 6; bases outside the gene matches: 12. The CDR3 contains 17 residues. Germline lookup yields CDR1 LNHDA and CDR2 SQIVND (reference sequence). The CDR3 DNA reads as TGTGCCAGTAGTCTTAGCCGGGGACTAGCGGGAGAACTCGAGCAGTACTTC. It codes for CASSLSRGLAGELEQYF.

This clonotype was picked up many times. This rearrangement joins TRBV20-1 to TRBJ2-7; D gene uncertain. This CDR3 region has 13 residues. Germline CDR1 reads DFQATT; CDR2 reads SNEGSKA (reference sequence). Trimming removed 0 bases at V and 3 bases at J, with 9 bases between. DNA of the CDR3: TGCAGTGCTAGAGATCCACTGGGCTACGAGCAGTACTTC. Protein product: CSARDPLGYEQYF.

In this sample, this clonotype turned up many times. The chain carries TRBV3-1 and TRBJ2-7, with 13 bases aligning to TRBD2. CDR3 length equals 15 residues. Trimming at V came to 2 bases and at J to 7 bases, leaving 5 bases not matched to a gene. Germline V CDR1 and CDR2: LGHDT, YNNKEL (reference sequence). CDR3: CASSQLGLAGVEQYF. In nucleotides, the CDR3 is TGTGCCAGCAGCCAACTAGGACTAGCGGGAGTTGAGCAGTACTTC.

This clonotype was observed a handful of times. The chain is built from TRBV28 and TRBJ2-2; D gene unclear. V gave up 8 bases and J gave up 1 base, with 2 bases separating them. This CDR3 has 11 amino acids. Germline CDR1 MDHEN, CDR2 SYDVKM. The CDR3 is CASRNTGELFF. CDR3 bases: TGTGCCAGCCGGAACACCGGGGAGCTGTTTTTT. Supplemented by reference TRBV28 and TRBJ2-2, the full variable domain reads DVKVTQSSRYLVKRTGEKVFLECVQDMDHENMFWYRQDPGLGLRLIYFSYDVKMKEKGDIPEGYSVSREKKERFSLILESASTNQTSMYLCASRNTGELFFGEGSRLTVL.

The rearrangement links TRBV14 to TRBJ1-6; D may be TRBD1 (5 bases). Trimming shortened V by 1 base and J by 5 bases, and 9 bases separated the two germline ends. The germline CDR1 and CDR2 sequences are SGHDN and FVKESK. The CDR3 runs 15 residues. The CDR3 DNA reads TGTGCCAGCAGCCAAGCGGCAGGGCATAATTCACCCCTCCACTTT. It yields the protein CASSQAAGHNSPLHF.

The chain joins TRBV5-1 to TRBJ2-1, with unresolved D. The V gene lost 1 base and the J gene lost 10 bases, with 9 bases spanning the gap. Germline CDR1 SGHRS, CDR2 YFSETQ. The CDR3 is made up of 12 amino acids. The CDR3 region has the DNA TGCGCCAGCAGCTTGTTAGCATACGAGCAGTTCTTC. This sequence encodes CASSLLAYEQFF.

This clonotype was counted a few times. The CDR3 coding sequence is TGCAGTGCTAGAGAGGGACAGGAGGGGAATCAGCCCCAGCATTTT. Translating it yields CSAREGQEGNQPQHF. V is TRBV20-1 and J is TRBJ1-5, with 8 positions matching TRBD1. This CDR3 has 15 residues. Germline-derived CDR1 and CDR2 are DFQATT and SNEGSKA (reference sequence). The junction had 5 bases not matched to a gene; V was cut back by 0 bases and J by 4 bases.

The chain joins TRBV28 to TRBJ1-2, with D perhaps TRBD1 (5 bases). The V end lost 4 bases, the J end lost 4 bases, and 10 bases lay between the germline ends. Per germline, CDR1 MDHEN and CDR2 SYDVKM. CDR3 length: 13 residues. The CDR3 loop reads CASSSDSGYGYTF. The CDR3 DNA reads as TGTGCCAGCAGTTCCGACAGTGGCTATGGCTACACCTTC.

This clonotype appeared many times. The rearrangement links TRBV20-1 to TRBJ2-3; no clear D. The V and J ends lost 6 bases and 6 bases respectively, with 22 bases between them. Germline values: CDR1 DFQATT, CDR2 SNEGSKA (reference sequence). The CDR3 totals 15 residues. The CDR3 sequence: CSARLQDLLPDTQYF. Written as DNA, the CDR3 is TGCAGTGCAAGACTCCAGGATCTCCTGCCGGATACGCAGTATTTT.

The sample holds many counts of this clonotype. The chain employs TRBV27 and TRBJ2-1; TRBD2 agrees at 10 bases. Germline CDR1 reads MNHEY; CDR2 reads SMNVEV (reference sequence). The CDR3 contains 15 residues. The ends lost 5 bases at V and 8 bases at J; junction bases unmatched: 9. Here the CDR3 DNA reads TGTGCCAGCAGTCTAAGCGGGAGGGGGGGCGATGAGCAGTTCTTC. Its protein is CASSLSGRGGDEQFF.

This clonotype was observed a handful of times. This sequence joins TRBV9 and TRBJ2-5, with 7 positions matching TRBD1. V lost 4 bases to trimming and J lost 2 bases; unmatched junction nucleotides: 5. The CDR3 runs to 14 residues. The germline V gene encodes CDR1 SGDLS and CDR2 YYNGEE. CDR3 loop: CASSSDREQETQYF. The CDR3 region has the DNA TGTGCCAGCAGCTCTGACAGGGAACAAGAGACCCAGTACTTC.

This clonotype has only a few counts. This sequence joins TRBV19 and TRBJ1-2; D remains ambiguous. Germline lookup yields CDR1 LNHDA and CDR2 SQIVND (reference sequence). V was pared by 3 bases and J by 7 bases, with 12 bases between. This CDR3 is 13 amino acids long. CDR3 DNA: TGTGCCAGTAGTATCCTTTCCCCAGGTGGCTACACCTTC. Protein sequence: CASSILSPGGYTF.

Concerning this clonotype: This sequence may be a read error, since a much larger clone differs from it by one base. CDR3 protein: CVSSLQASPTAYEQYF. CDR3 nucleotides: TGTGTCAGCAGCCTTCAGGCCTCCCCTACCGCCTACGAGCAGTACTTC. This chain joins TRBV7-2 and TRBJ2-7; D gene ambiguous. Germline V gives CDR1 SGHTA, CDR2 FQGNSA. CDR3 length: 16 residues.

Many counts were recorded for this clonotype. The V and J genes are TRBV29-1 and TRBJ1-1, with 8 positions matching TRBD1. CDR1 is SQVTM and CDR2 is ANQGSEA in the germline V gene. V shed 7 bases, J shed 5 bases, and the junction held 9 bases outside the gene matches. CDR3 length equals 13 residues. The CDR3 DNA follows: TGCAGCGCGGGGAACAGGGGGTTAACTGAAGCTTTCTTT. It specifies CSAGNRGLTEAFF.

This clonotype appeared many times. The chain couples TRBV7-6 to TRBJ1-6; no definite D call. Germline CDR1 and CDR2: SGHVS and FNYEAQ. The CDR3 runs 18 residues. V dropped 7 bases and J dropped 10 bases, with 29 bases sitting between them. The CDR3 region has the DNA TGTGCCAGCATAAATTCTATGGGCCCTTTCGGGGAGGACTCACCCCTCCACTTT. Protein product: CASINSMGPFGEDSPLHF. The whole variable domain, remainder taken from reference TRBV7-6 and TRBJ1-6, is GAGVSQSPRYKVTKRGQDVALRCDPISGHVSLYWYRQALGQGPEFLTYFNYEAQQDKSGLPNDRFSAERPEGSISTLTIQRTEQRDSAMYRCASINSMGPFGEDSPLHFGNGTRLTVT.

V gene TRBV2 combines with J gene TRBJ2-3; 8 nucleotides match TRBD2. V was clipped by 6 bases and J by 1 base; unmatched bases: 6. CDR1 and CDR2 from the germline V gene are SNHLY and FYNNEI. This CDR3 spans 15 amino acids. The CDR3 DNA reads as TGTGCCAGCAGGGCCACTAGCGGAGGCACAGATACGCAGTATTTT. Its translation is CASRATSGGTDTQYF.